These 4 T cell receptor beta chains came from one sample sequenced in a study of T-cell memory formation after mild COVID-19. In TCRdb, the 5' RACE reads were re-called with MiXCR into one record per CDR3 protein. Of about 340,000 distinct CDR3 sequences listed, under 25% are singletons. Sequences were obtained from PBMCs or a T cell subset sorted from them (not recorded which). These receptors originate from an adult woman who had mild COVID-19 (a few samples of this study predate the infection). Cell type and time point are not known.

CDR3: CAWSWGGRRLSSYEQYF. CDR3 coding DNA: TGTGCCTGGAGTTGGGGGGGGCGGCGGTTAAGCTCCTACGAGCAGTACTTC. The genes are TRBV30 and TRBJ2-7, with D perhaps matching TRBD2 (7 bases). Germline CDR1 is GTSNPN and CDR2 is SVGIG (reference sequence). The CDR3 consists of 17 residues. V shed 2 bases and J shed 0 bases, with 20 bases lying between them.

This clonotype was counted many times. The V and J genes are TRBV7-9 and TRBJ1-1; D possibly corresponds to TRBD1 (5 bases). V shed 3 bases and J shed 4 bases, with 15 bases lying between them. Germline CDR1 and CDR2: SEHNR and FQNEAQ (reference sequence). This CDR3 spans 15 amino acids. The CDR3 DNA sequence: TGTGCCAGCAGCTTTTCCGGGACCCGCGGCACTGAAGCTTTCTTT. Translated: CASSFSGTRGTEAFF.

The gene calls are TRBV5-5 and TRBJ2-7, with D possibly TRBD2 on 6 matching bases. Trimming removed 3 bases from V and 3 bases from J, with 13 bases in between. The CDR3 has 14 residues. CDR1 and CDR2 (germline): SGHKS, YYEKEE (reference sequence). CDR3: CASSSIFGSYEQYF. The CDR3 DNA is TGTGCCAGCAGCTCGATATTCGGGAGCTACGAGCAGTACTTC.

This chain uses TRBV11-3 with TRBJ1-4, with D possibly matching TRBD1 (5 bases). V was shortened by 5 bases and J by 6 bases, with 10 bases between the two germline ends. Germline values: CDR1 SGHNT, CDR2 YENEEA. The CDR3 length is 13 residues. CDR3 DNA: TGTGCCAGCAGCGCTCCGGGGGATGAAAAACTGTTTTTT. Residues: CASSAPGDEKLFF.